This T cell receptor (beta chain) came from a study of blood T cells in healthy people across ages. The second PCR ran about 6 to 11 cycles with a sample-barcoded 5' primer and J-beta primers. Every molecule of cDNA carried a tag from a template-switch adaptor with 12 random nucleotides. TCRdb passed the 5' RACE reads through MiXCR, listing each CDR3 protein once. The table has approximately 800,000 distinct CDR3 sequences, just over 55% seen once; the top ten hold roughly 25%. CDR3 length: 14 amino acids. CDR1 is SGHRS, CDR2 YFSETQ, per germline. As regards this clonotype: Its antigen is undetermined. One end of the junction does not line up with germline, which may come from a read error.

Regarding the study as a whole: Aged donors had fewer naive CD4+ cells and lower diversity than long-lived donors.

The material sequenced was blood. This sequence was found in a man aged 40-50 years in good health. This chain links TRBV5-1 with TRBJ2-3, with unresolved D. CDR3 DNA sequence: TGCGCCAGCAGCTTGCAAGCTCGCACAGATGCGCAGTATTTT. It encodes CASSLQARTDAQYF. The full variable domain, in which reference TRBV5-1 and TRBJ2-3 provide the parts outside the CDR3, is KAGVTQTPRYLIKTRGQQVTLSCSPISGHRSVSWYQQTPGQGLQFLFEYFSETQRNKGNFPGRFSGRQFSNSRSEMNVSTLELGDSALYLCASSLQARTDAQYFGPGTRLTVL.